The 10 T cell receptor beta chains reported below all come from one sample, sequenced in a study of blood T cell repertoires in COVID-19 (dated by TCRdb to about 2020). Library method: the immunoSEQ multiplex PCR assay. Drawn from immuneACCESS, this table holds only the in-frame rearrangements with V and J called that TCRdb kept. Clones are partly lost; checked studies trace under half to an unresolved V gene and leave the rest unexplained. For this sample there are about 220,000 clones; 86% appear just once. Together, the top ten hold about 4% of the sample. What was sequenced was PBMCs or T cells enriched from blood (not recorded which). The source of these receptors is a woman between 35 and 50 years old with acute COVID-19.

The V and J genes are TRBV7-3 and TRBJ2-2; 12 positions agree with TRBD1. The CDR3 extends over 14 amino acids. Germline V CDR1 and CDR2: SGHTA, FQGTGA. V dropped 6 bases and J dropped 7; count of bases not matched to a gene: 3. This CDR3 reads CASRGQGAGGELFF. The DNA of the CDR3 is TGTGCCAGCAGGGGACAGGGGGCCGGCGGGGAGCTGTTTTTT.

The chain couples TRBV2 to TRBJ1-6; TRBD1 matches 7 bases. The CDR3 has 13 amino acids. The V gene's germline CDR1 is SNHLY and CDR2 FYNNEI. The V and J ends lost 5 bases and 14 bases, in that order; junction bases with no gene match: 9. CDR3 loop: CASSQNRGTSLHF. The CDR3 DNA reads as TGTGCCAGCAGTCAGAACAGGGGAACGTCCCTCCACTTT.

This chain connects TRBV11-1 to TRBJ1-2; perhaps TRBD1 as D (6 bases). With 7 bases removed from V and 5 bases from J, the gap between germline ends came to 20 bases. The CDR3 sequence is 15 residues long. Germline CDR1 and CDR2: SGHAT and FQDESV (reference sequence). The CDR3, as DNA: TGTGCCAGCACCGAGGACCCGGGGGGCCGGTATGGCTACACCTTC. Its translation is CASTEDPGGRYGYTF.

The rearrangement joins TRBV11-2 to TRBJ2-3; D is possibly TRBD2 (6 bases). Germline CDR1 reads SGHAT; CDR2 reads FQNNGV. Deletions cut 6 bases from V and 0 bases from J, with 10 bases between. The CDR3 has 14 amino acids. The CDR3 is CASRSGTSTDTQYF. In DNA form, the CDR3 reads TGTGCCAGCAGGTCCGGGACTAGCACAGATACGCAGTATTTT.

The rearrangement joins TRBV5-1 to TRBJ2-7; possible D gene TRBD1, 6 bases. The V end lost 2 bases, the J end lost 0 bases, and 12 bases lay between the germline ends. This CDR3 contains 15 residues. The V gene's germline CDR1 is SGHRS and CDR2 YFSETQ. CDR3 coding DNA: TGCGCCAGCAGCTTACCATGGGACAACTCCTACGAGCAGTACTTC. This translates into CASSLPWDNSYEQYF.

J is TRBJ2-7 and V is TRBV2; perhaps TRBD2 as D (7 bases). Germline-derived CDR1 and CDR2 are SNHLY and FYNNEI. Trimming took 2 bases from V and 2 from J, leaving 16 bases between them. The length of the CDR3 is 16 residues. The CDR3 reads CASSELAGATAYEQYF. The CDR3 nucleotides read TGTGCCAGCAGTGAACTGGCGGGGGCCACGGCCTACGAGCAGTACTTC.

The chain uses TRBV4-3 and TRBJ2-3, with 8 bases identical to TRBD1. Germline V CDR1 and CDR2: LGHNA, YSLEER. The CDR3 totals 16 residues. V shed 0 bases, J shed 2 bases, and the junction held 4 bases outside the gene matches. CDR3 residues: CASSQDRTGPTDTQYF. The CDR3 nucleotides read TGCGCCAGCAGCCAAGATAGGACAGGGCCCACAGATACGCAGTATTTT.

The rearrangement links TRBV5-5 to TRBJ1-3; D is undetermined. Germline V gene lookup returns CDR1 SGHKS and CDR2 YYEKEE (reference sequence). This CDR3 contains 15 residues. Deletions cut 4 bases from V and 0 bases from J, with 11 bases between. This CDR3 reads CASSPFGSSGNTIYF. The CDR3 nucleotides read TGTGCCAGCAGCCCATTCGGGTCCTCTGGAAACACCATATATTTT.

The chain links TRBV5-4 to TRBJ1-1, with TRBD1 as a possible D gene (6 bases). Germline CDR1 reads SGHNT; CDR2 reads YYREEE (reference sequence). The CDR3 consists of 15 residues. Trimming left V 4 bases short and J 0 bases short, with 13 bases between. The CDR3 spells CASSNMDSLNTEAFF. The CDR3 region has the DNA TGTGCCAGCAGCAATATGGACAGCTTGAACACTGAAGCTTTCTTT.

This chain connects TRBV7-2 to TRBJ1-1, with a weak D call TRBD1 (6 bases). Germline V gene data show CDR1 as SGHTA and CDR2 as FQGNSA. The CDR3 runs to 17 residues. Trimming removed 0 bases at V and 2 bases at J, with 16 bases between. DNA of the CDR3: TGTGCCAGCAGCTTAGCGTACCGGGGACAAGGAAACACTGAAGCTTTCTTT. This codes for CASSLAYRGQGNTEAFF.